The present T cell receptor (beta chain) was sequenced within a study of shared clonotypes between healthy human individuals. Regarding the study as a whole: Rarefaction exposed incomplete sorted-subset sequencing despite large depth. Compared with clonotypes that all four donors shared, non-shared clonotypes had lower generation probabilities.

Study processing details: ImmunoSEQ yielded junction-only sequences lacking quality scores, so filtering differed. Profiling relied on immunoSEQ multiplex PCR, and the TCRdb table lists in-frame clones only, not all of them. Clone size and the V and J calls come from that table; the DNA yielded D and trimming. The table shows around 2.3 million clones, with roughly 95% occurring only once. As concerns this clone: Its antigen is unidentified.

CDR3 length: 14 amino acids. V trimming: 4 bases; J trimming: 9 bases; junction bases outside the gene matches: 9. Germline-derived CDR1 and CDR2 are SGHDN and FVKESK. Researchers partitioned CD4+ cells into CD45RA+ naive and CD45RA-negative memory subsets. Sequencing used naive CD4+ T cells sorted from blood. The subset here: CD45RA+ positively selected. This chain uses TRBV14 with TRBJ2-3; 8 bases are a match to TRBD2. This sequence was found in a man aged 18 to 29 in good health. CDR3 in amino acids: CASSPRGSGRTQYF. The CDR3 bases are TGTGCCAGCAGCCCGCGGGGGAGCGGGAGAACGCAGTATTTT.